This T cell receptor (beta chain) appears in the sequencing data of a study of blood T cell repertoires in COVID-19. Original processing methods: By means of reference gene primer amplification, nucleated cell counts were estimated. The data were produced by immunoSEQ multiplex PCR, yet TCRdb's version contains in-frame clones alone and is incomplete. For V, J and clone size, that table is used; D and trimming come from the DNA. The sample consists of 200,000 to 250,000 clones, approximately 80% of them appearing once. The CDR3 totals 14 residues. The V gene lost 0 bases and the J gene lost 2 bases, with 6 bases spanning the gap. Germline assignment: CDR1 SGDLS and CDR2 YYNGEE. A Seattle source enrolled patients during active infection and followed them longitudinally.

The chain joins TRBV9 to TRBJ1-5, with D possibly matching TRBD1 (5 bases). The sample consisted of peripheral blood. The sequence came from an elderly woman with COVID-19, enrolled during active disease. CDR3 coding DNA: TGTGCCAGCAGCGTAGGGGGCGGCAATCAGCCCCAGCATTTT. Translated, it gives CASSVGGGNQPQHF.